This is a list of T cell receptor beta chains from one sample in a study of blood T cells in healthy people across ages. TCRdb analysed the 5' RACE reads with MiXCR anew, one entry per CDR3 protein. Among about 1,400,000 distinct CDR3 sequences listed, 55% to 75% were seen once. The sequenced material came from blood. Source of these receptors: a man between 18 and 29 years old in good health. CDR3s leave out the opening cysteine and the closing phenylalanine or tryptophan.

>TRBJ2-1|TRBV3-1
ASSQEQDSSYNEQF
>TRBJ2-4|TRBV29-1
SDLAIAKNIQY
>TRBJ1-2|TRBV7-2
ASSRQTPSSGYGYT
>TRBJ2-1|TRBV29-1
SVELTGNNEQF
>TRBJ2-7|TRBV28
ASSLWSYEQY
>TRBJ2-2|TRBV6-6
ASSGKTGELF
>TRBJ2-1|TRBV18
ASARGQGVTEQF
>TRBJ2-3|TRBV6-6
ASSRGAGRPTDTQY
>TRBJ2-5|TRBV6-6
ASIHAPGQYQETQY
>TRBJ2-7|TRBV6-2/TRBV6-3
ASSTPGAPYEQY
>TRBJ1-5|TRBV6-1
ASSEGDSNQPQH
>TRBJ1-1|TRBV15
ATSRDRANTEAF
>TRBJ2-3|TRBV9
ASSVASGGDTQY
>TRBJ1-1|TRBV3-1
ASSQGQGSTEAF
>TRBJ1-2|TRBV7-2
ASGYRVEGYT
>TRBJ2-1|TRBV7-6
ASSMPLAALSYNEQF
>.|TRBV15
ATSRGQGASYEQY
>.|TRBV20-1
SARADRKETQY
>TRBJ2-7|TRBV5-6
ASSSLEASGPYEQY
>TRBJ1-2|TRBV7-9
ASSLADPTAGETYGYT
>TRBJ2-2|TRBV29-1
SVEMGAGELF
>TRBJ2-5|TRBV5-1
ASKSSGIQETQY
>TRBJ2-2|TRBV6-2/TRBV6-3
ASSYSISLGVGPGELF
>.|TRBV1
TSSSVGPSEEETQY
>TRBJ2-1|TRBV6-2/TRBV6-3
ASSSPWRGNEQF
>TRBJ2-1|TRBV28
ASSGTSLNEQF
>.|TRBV4-2
ASSLGIGSSYEQY
>TRBJ1-2|TRBV3-1
ASSRGSNWGGGYT
>TRBJ1-6|TRBV4-1
ASSQPIPGSPLH
>TRBJ1-5|TRBV7-2
ASSSYQGAGNQPQH
>TRBJ1-1|TRBV29-1
SAGQGGGEAF
>TRBJ2-7|TRBV7-2
ASPPTGSNEQY
>TRBJ2-2|TRBV20-1
SARDPGRTYTGELF
>TRBJ2-7|TRBV27
ASSLYGGRVYEQY
>TRBJ2-7|TRBV20-1
SGIGGGRTSYEQY
>TRBJ2-1|TRBV7-9
ASSSRGGSANEQF
>TRBJ2-3|TRBV4-2
ASSLHRVAISKNTDTQY
>.|TRBV7-9
ASSPRVASGTYEQY
>TRBJ1-1|TRBV6-2/TRBV6-3
ASSDGSASLMNTEAF
>TRBJ1-1|TRBV12-3/TRBV12-4
ASRVGGLTEAF
>TRBJ2-4|TRBV6-2/TRBV6-3
ASSYSPWGRAKNIQY
>TRBJ2-1|TRBV7-6
ASSPFDRGNYNEQF